These T cell receptor beta chains were read from a single sample in a study of blood T cell repertoires in COVID-19. TCRdb's table, derived via immunoSEQ multiplex PCR, lists solely in-frame clones and lacks some. This table holds approximately 54,000 clones, around 80% found once. The specimen sequenced was peripheral blood. These receptors all come from a human donor in a cohort sampled during active COVID-19. CDR3s include the opening cysteine and the closing phenylalanine or tryptophan. D genes are given only for firm matches. Size is stated for part of the rows, as once, few or many counts, or as a class when the clone is expanded.

size: -; D: TRBD1; V: TRBV6-1; J: TRBJ2-1; CDR3: CASSVGQGAFNEQFF; DNA: TGTGCCAGCAGTGTGGGACAGGGGGCGTTCAATGAGCAGTTCTTC
size: -; D: TRBD2; V: TRBV5-4; J: TRBJ2-2; CDR3: CASSLVTSGYTGELFF; DNA: TGTGCCAGCAGCTTGGTTACTAGCGGTTACACCGGGGAGCTGTTTTTT
size: -; D: -; V: TRBV27; J: TRBJ2-2; CDR3: CASSLGRKANTGELFF; DNA: TGTGCCAGCAGTTTGGGCAGAAAGGCGAACACCGGGGAGCTGTTTTTT
size: -; D: -; V: TRBV5-8; J: TRBJ2-3; CDR3: CASSAGISPDTQYF; DNA: TGTGCCAGCAGCGCCGGGATATCCCCAGATACGCAGTATTTT
size: -; D: TRBD2; V: TRBV6-5; J: TRBJ2-1; CDR3: CASKTGGGNEQFF; DNA: TGTGCCAGCAAAACGGGAGGGGGGAATGAGCAGTTCTTC
size: -; D: TRBD1; V: TRBV11-2; J: TRBJ2-2; CDR3: CASSTPGGVYTGELFF; DNA: TGTGCCAGCAGCACACCAGGGGGCGTTTACACCGGGGAGCTGTTTTTT
size: -; D: TRBD2; V: TRBV29-1; J: TRBJ2-2; CDR3: CSVEDRLAENTGELFF; DNA: TGCAGCGTTGAAGATCGGCTAGCGGAGAACACCGGGGAGCTGTTTTTT
size: -; D: TRBD1; V: TRBV18; J: TRBJ1-4; CDR3: CASSPRDSFNEKLFF; DNA: TGTGCCAGCTCACCCCGGGACAGTTTTAATGAAAAACTGTTTTTT
size: -; D: -; V: TRBV5-1; J: TRBJ2-7; CDR3: CASSLTVNSYEQYF; DNA: TGCGCCAGCAGCTTGACAGTAAACTCCTACGAGCAGTACTTC
size: -; D: -; V: TRBV30; J: TRBJ1-5; CDR3: CAWSEGHSNQPQHF; DNA: TGTGCCTGGTCGGAGGGCCATAGCAATCAGCCCCAGCATTTT
size: -; D: TRBD2; V: TRBV19; J: TRBJ2-1; CDR3: CASSSGTSGYIEQFF; DNA: TGTGCCAGTAGCTCCGGGACTAGCGGCTACATTGAGCAGTTCTTC
size: -; D: TRBD1; V: TRBV2; J: TRBJ1-1; CDR3: CASRVTGVAEAFF; DNA: TGTGCCAGCAGGGTTACAGGGGTCGCTGAAGCTTTCTTT
size: once; D: -; V: TRBV7-3; J: TRBJ2-1; CDR3: CASSLGARSDNEQFF; DNA: TGTGCCAGCAGCTTAGGGGCCCGGTCCGACAATGAGCAGTTCTTC
size: -; D: TRBD1; V: TRBV6-6; J: TRBJ1-1; CDR3: CASSPPGDRGRTFF; DNA: TGTGCCAGCAGTCCCCCGGGGGACAGGGGCAGAACTTTCTTT
size: -; D: TRBD1; V: TRBV14; J: TRBJ1-4; CDR3: CASSHRTGGEEKLFF; DNA: TGTGCCAGCAGCCACCGCACAGGGGGGGAGGAAAAACTGTTTTTT
size: -; D: -; V: TRBV5-4; J: TRBJ1-1; CDR3: CATTGGGWNTEAFF; DNA: TGTGCCACCACTGGGGGGGGTTGGAACACTGAAGCTTTCTTT
size: -; D: -; V: TRBV30; J: TRBJ1-2; CDR3: CAWTVEGVDYGYTF; DNA: TGTGCCTGGACCGTCGAGGGGGTCGACTATGGCTACACCTTC
size: -; D: TRBD1; V: TRBV12-3/TRBV12-4; J: TRBJ2-1; CDR3: CASSLGTGNEQFF; DNA: TGTGCCAGCAGTTTAGGGACAGGGAATGAGCAGTTCTTC
size: -; D: -; V: TRBV9; J: TRBJ1-2; CDR3: CASSPRTDPYGYTF; DNA: TGTGCCAGCAGCCCCCGGACAGACCCCTATGGCTACACCTTC
size: -; D: TRBD2; V: TRBV11-2; J: TRBJ2-1; CDR3: CASSFPSGREHEQFF; DNA: TGTGCCAGCAGCTTCCCAAGCGGGAGGGAACATGAGCAGTTCTTC
size: -; D: -; V: TRBV7-2; J: TRBJ1-3; CDR3: CASSLGSAGNTIYF; DNA: TGTGCCAGCAGCTTAGGGTCGGCTGGAAACACCATATATTTT
size: -; D: TRBD1; V: TRBV5-4; J: TRBJ1-1; CDR3: CASSPGQMNTEAFF; DNA: TGTGCCAGCAGCCCGGGACAGATGAACACTGAAGCTTTCTTT
size: once; D: -; V: TRBV19; J: TRBJ2-7; CDR3: CASSPSLEQYF; DNA: TGTGCCAGTAGCCCTTCACTCGAGCAGTACTTC
size: -; D: TRBD2; V: TRBV4-3; J: TRBJ2-1; CDR3: CASSQEMRTSGFYNEQFF; DNA: TGCGCCAGCAGCCAGGAAATGAGGACTAGCGGCTTCTACAATGAGCAGTTCTTC
size: -; D: -; V: TRBV21-1; J: TRBJ2-3; CDR3: CASSKGEYQDREEGTDTQYF; DNA: TGTGCCAGCAGCAAAGGAGAATACCAAGACAGGGAAGAGGGCACAGATACGCAGTATTTT
size: -; D: TRBD2; V: TRBV28; J: TRBJ2-1; CDR3: CASITSGINNEQFF; DNA: TGTGCCAGCATTACCAGCGGGATTAACAATGAGCAGTTCTTC
size: -; D: TRBD1; V: TRBV28; J: TRBJ1-2; CDR3: CASSFLLGGTGLGNYGYTF; DNA: TGTGCCAGCAGCTTCCTGCTTGGGGGGACAGGGTTAGGCAACTATGGCTACACCTTC
size: -; D: -; V: TRBV18; J: TRBJ2-7; CDR3: CASSPTGYSYEQYF; DNA: TGTGCCAGCTCACCAACAGGATATTCCTACGAGCAGTACTTC
size: -; D: TRBD2; V: TRBV3-1/TRBV3-2; J: TRBJ2-7; CDR3: CASSQGGLAGGSYEQYF; DNA: TGTGCCAGCAGCCAAGGGGGGCTAGCGGGAGGTTCCTACGAGCAGTACTTC
size: -; D: -; V: TRBV25-1; J: TRBJ1-1; CDR3: CASSRKRGTNTEAFF; DNA: TGTGCCAGCAGCCGGAAGCGGGGCACGAACACTGAAGCTTTCTTT
size: once; D: -; V: TRBV5-1; J: TRBJ2-7; CDR3: CASSSRGAGLYEQYF; DNA: TGCGCCAGCAGCAGCCGGGGGGCGGGACTTTACGAGCAGTACTTC